The 10 T cell receptor beta chains in this list originate from one sample, sequenced in a study of technical replicates of blood from a few donors. Using immunoSEQ multiplex PCR, the repertoire was profiled, and TCRdb retains in-frame clones only, with some absent. There are 50,000 to 70,000 clones in the sample; just under 95% occur only once, and under 3% lies in the top ten. Sequencing was done on a sample of PBMCs. Receptor source: a human donor in good health. Some clones in this sample may be carry-over from other donors' samples.

In DNA, the CDR3 is TGTGCCAGCAGCCCCCGGAGTAGCGGGGCGGATACGCAGTATTTT. This encodes CASSPRSSGADTQYF. J is TRBJ2-3 and V is TRBV7-3; 8 bases match TRBD2. The CDR3 is 15 residues long. With 5 bases clipped from V and 6 bases from J, the junction kept 10 bases outside the gene matches. Germline assignment: CDR1 SGHTA and CDR2 FQGTGA.

The rearrangement links TRBV6-5 to TRBJ1-1; TRBD1 agrees at 7 bases. The CDR3 contains 14 residues. V was pared by 7 bases and J by 0 bases, with 5 bases of the junction left unmatched. Germline V gives CDR1 MNHEY, CDR2 SVGAGI. The CDR3 spells CASTMTGLNTEAFF. Here the CDR3 DNA reads TGTGCCAGCACCATGACAGGGTTGAACACTGAAGCTTTCTTT.

This chain joins TRBV6-5 and TRBJ2-1; 10 bases align to TRBD1. Trimming took 8 bases from V and 7 from J; bases not matched to a gene: 11. The CDR3 extends over 15 amino acids. Germline loops: CDR1 MNHEY, CDR2 SVGAGI. The CDR3 DNA sequence: TGTGCCAGCCGACCGCGACAGGGGGCGGAAAATGAGCAGTTCTTC. Translated, it gives CASRPRQGAENEQFF.

This rearrangement joins TRBV25-1 to TRBJ2-3, with 7 nucleotides matching TRBD2. Losses at the gene ends were 5 bases for V and 1 base for J; bases not matched to a gene: 0. The CDR3 length is 13 residues. Germline V CDR1 and CDR2: MGHDK, SYGVNS. This chain's CDR3 is CASSRGGTDTQYF. DNA for the CDR3: TGTGCCAGCAGTCGGGGGGGCACAGATACGCAGTATTTT.

V usage is TRBV18 and J usage is TRBJ1-2; D unresolved. Germline CDR1 is KGHSH and CDR2 is LQKENI. V lost 8 bases, J lost 4 bases, and 14 bases lay in between. The CDR3 has 13 amino acids. The CDR3 reads CASAPSQPYGYTF. The CDR3 coding sequence is TGTGCCAGCGCCCCGAGTCAACCCTATGGCTACACCTTC. The full variable domain, its missing parts supplied by reference TRBV18 and TRBJ1-2, is NAGVMQNPRHLVRRRGQEARLRCSPMKGHSHVYWYRQLPEEGLKFMVYLQKENIIDESGMPKERFSAEFPKEGPSILRIQQVVRGDSAAYFCASAPSQPYGYTFGSGTRLTVV.

V usage is TRBV27 and J usage is TRBJ2-1; 8 bases match TRBD2. V shed 3 bases, J shed 4 bases, and the junction held 2 bases outside the gene matches. Germline CDR1 MNHEY, CDR2 SMNVEV (reference sequence). CDR3 length: 14 amino acids. The CDR3: CASSLGLDYNEQFF. The CDR3 nucleotides read TGTGCCAGCAGTTTGGGACTAGATTACAATGAGCAGTTCTTC.

This clone has more than one count but fewer than ten. The chain joins TRBV5-4 to TRBJ1-2; D remains ambiguous. The CDR3 spans 13 residues. The V gene's germline CDR1 is SGHNT and CDR2 YYREEE (reference sequence). Between the trimmed V and J ends, which lost 3 bases and 4 bases, there was a span of 10 bases. The CDR3 DNA reads TGTGCCAGCAGCTATGAGACAAGCTATGGCTACACCTTC. It yields the protein CASSYETSYGYTF.

The V and J genes are TRBV7-6 and TRBJ2-1, with 9 bases that match TRBD1. The trim removed 1 base at V and 4 bases at J, leaving 8 bases unmatched. Germline V gene lookup returns CDR1 SGHVS and CDR2 FNYEAQ. The CDR3 consists of 17 residues. In nucleotides, the CDR3 is TGTGCCAGCAGCTTAGGGATTACAGGGGGCGCTTACAATGAGCAGTTCTTC. It codes for CASSLGITGGAYNEQFF.

The rearrangement uses TRBV6-6 and TRBJ2-7; 11 bases agree with TRBD2. The CDR3 sequence is 15 residues long. Germline V gene lookup returns CDR1 MNHNY and CDR2 SVGAGI (reference sequence). Trimming cost V 6 bases and J 1 base; bases outside gene matches: 5. The CDR3 is CASRTGTSGSYEQYF. CDR3 sequence (DNA): TGTGCCAGCAGAACCGGGACTAGCGGATCCTACGAGCAGTACTTC.

The chain carries TRBV6-5 and TRBJ1-1; D is uncertain. Trimming took 2 bases from V and 4 from J, leaving 5 bases between them. From germline, CDR1 is MNHEY and CDR2 SVGAGI. The CDR3 sequence is 12 residues long. The CDR3, as DNA: TGTGCCAGCAGTTACGCAGGCACTGAAGCTTTCTTT. This encodes CASSYAGTEAFF.